This TCR beta chain emerged from a study of T cell repertoires in cytomegalovirus infection. The overall study: The public TCR beta signatures pointed to both CMV infection and matching HLA type. The study, taken as a whole, reports: CMV-specific TCR beta clonotypes restricted by HLA-C dominated the ex vivo response.

TCRdb reprocessed the reads with MiXCR, giving one entry per CDR3 protein. The sample has about 500,000 distinct CDR3 sequences; more than 30% are singletons. V lost 6 bases and J lost 2, with 16 bases in between. The germline V gene has CDR1 LNHDA and CDR2 SQIVND (reference sequence). The CDR3 length is 15 residues. About this clonotype itself: The antigen is undetermined.

Sample: cultured PBMCs, taken from culture after CMV antigen stimulation. The TCR was taken from a human donor in good health (CMV status not recorded). Some clones in this sample may be carry-over from other donors' samples. This chain uses TRBV19 with TRBJ1-2, with D uncertain. Here the CDR3 DNA reads TGTGCCAGTAGACCCACCCAACAGATAAACTATGGCTACACCTTC. Its protein product is CASRPTQQINYGYTF. The whole variable domain, remainder taken from reference TRBV19 and TRBJ1-2, is DGGITQSPKYLFRKEGQNVTLSCEQNLNHDAMYWYRQDPGQGLRLIYYSQIVNDFQKGDIAEGYSVSREKKESFPLTVTSAQKNPTAFYLCASRPTQQINYGYTFGSGTRLTVV.